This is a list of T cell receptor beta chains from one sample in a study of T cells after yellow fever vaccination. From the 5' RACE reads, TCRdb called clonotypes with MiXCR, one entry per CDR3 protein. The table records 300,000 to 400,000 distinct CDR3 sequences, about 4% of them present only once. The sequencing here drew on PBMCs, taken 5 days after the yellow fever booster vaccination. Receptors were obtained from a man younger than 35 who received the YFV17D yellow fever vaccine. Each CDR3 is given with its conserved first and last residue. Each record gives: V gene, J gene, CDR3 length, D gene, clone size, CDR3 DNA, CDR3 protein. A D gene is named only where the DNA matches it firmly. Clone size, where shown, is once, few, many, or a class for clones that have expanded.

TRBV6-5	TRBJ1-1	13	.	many	TGTGCCAGCAGTTACGACTGGTCTCGTGAAGCTTTCTTT	CASSYDWSREAFF
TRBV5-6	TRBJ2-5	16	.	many	TGTGCCAGCAGCTTGGGGTGGCAGGGGCTATTAGAGACCCAGTACTTC	CASSLGWQGLLETQYF
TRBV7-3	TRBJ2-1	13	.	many	TGTGCCAGCAGCTTAGGGGGGGCGGATGAGCAGTTCTTC	CASSLGGADEQFF
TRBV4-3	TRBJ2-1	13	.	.	TGCGCCAGCAGCCAAGATATCGAGACAGGGCAGTTCTTC	CASSQDIETGQFF
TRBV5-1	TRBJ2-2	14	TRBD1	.	TGCGCCAGCAGCGCAGACAGGGATTCCGGGGAGCTGTTTTTT	CASSADRDSGELFF
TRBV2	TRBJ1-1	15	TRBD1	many	TGTGCCAGCAGTGGGGGACAGGGATGGAACACTGAAGCTTTCTTT	CASSGGQGWNTEAFF
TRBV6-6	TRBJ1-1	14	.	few	TGTGCCAGTGTAGCAGAACTCCTGACGGAAGAAGCTTTCTTT	CASVAELLTEEAFF
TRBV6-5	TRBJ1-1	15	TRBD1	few	TGTGCCAGCAGTCGGGACAGGGTTGGGAACACTGAAGCTTTCTTT	CASSRDRVGNTEAFF
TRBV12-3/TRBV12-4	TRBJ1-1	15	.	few	TGTGCCAGCAGTTCCTGGAGATTCCGGCAGGGAGTAGCTTTCTTT	CASSSWRFRQGVAFF
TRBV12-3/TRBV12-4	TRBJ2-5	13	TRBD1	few	TGTGCCAGCGGGAACAGGGGCCAAGAGACCCAGTACTTC	CASGNRGQETQYF
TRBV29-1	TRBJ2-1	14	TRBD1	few	TGCAGCGTTGACGAGGGGGCCGCCTACAATGAGCAGTTCTTC	CSVDEGAAYNEQFF
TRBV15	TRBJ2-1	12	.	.	TGTGCCACCAGCAGGGGAACAGGTGAGCAGTTCTTC	CATSRGTGEQFF
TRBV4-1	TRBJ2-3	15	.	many	TGCGCCAGCAGCCAAGTTTATACTAGCACAGATACGCAGTATTTT	CASSQVYTSTDTQYF
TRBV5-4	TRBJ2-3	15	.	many	TGTGCCAGCAGCTTGGACGGGGGTTTCACAGATACGCAGTATTTT	CASSLDGGFTDTQYF
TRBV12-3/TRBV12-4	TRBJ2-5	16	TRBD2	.	TGTGCCAGCAGCTCCCTTGGCGGGGGGACCCAAGAGACCCAGTACTTC	CASSSLGGGTQETQYF
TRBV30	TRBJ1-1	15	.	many	TGTGCCTGGTCCGAGGACCCCCAGAGGTACACTGAAGCTTTCTTT	CAWSEDPQRYTEAFF
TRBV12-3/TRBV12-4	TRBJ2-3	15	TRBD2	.	TGTGCCAGCAGTTTCTCGGGGGGGGTCACAGATACGCAGTATTTT	CASSFSGGVTDTQYF
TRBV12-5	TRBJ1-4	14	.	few	TGTGCTAGTGGTTTGCCCGGGCGGGATGGAAAACTGTTTTTT	CASGLPGRDGKLFF
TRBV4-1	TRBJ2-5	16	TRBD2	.	TGCGCCAGCAGCCAAGAAGCGGGGGGAATACAAGAGACCCAGTACTTC	CASSQEAGGIQETQYF
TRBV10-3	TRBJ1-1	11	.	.	TGTGCCATCAGCCTGGGCTCTCTAGCTTTCTTT	CAISLGSLAFF
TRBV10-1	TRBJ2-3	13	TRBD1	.	TGCGCCAGCGCACGGGACAGAACAGATACGCAGTATTTT	CASARDRTDTQYF
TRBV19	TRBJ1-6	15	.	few	TGTGCCAGTAGTATACGGACAGCACCTAATTCACCCCTCCACTTT	CASSIRTAPNSPLHF
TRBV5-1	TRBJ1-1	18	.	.	TGCGCCAGCAGCCTAACGCAGCCGGGGCCGCTAACGAACACTGAAGCTTTCTTT	CASSLTQPGPLTNTEAFF
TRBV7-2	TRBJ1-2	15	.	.	TGTGCCAGCAGCTTACGGAGAGGGGAGAACTATGGCTACACCTTC	CASSLRRGENYGYTF
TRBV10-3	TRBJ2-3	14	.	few	TGTGCCATCAGTGTCCAGGGGAGCACAGATACGCAGTATTTT	CAISVQGSTDTQYF
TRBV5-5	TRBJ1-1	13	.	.	TGTGCCAGCAGCTTATGGTTGAACACTGAAGCTTTCTTT	CASSLWLNTEAFF